One sample yielded the 23 T cell receptor beta chains listed below, sequenced in a study of PD-L1 blockade in urothelial cancer. Data came from immunoSEQ multiplex PCR; TCRdb stores just in-frame clones and leaves some out. Among around 66,000 clones listed, about nine tenths were seen once. The time point is: peripheral blood 6 weeks after treatment start. The sample consisted of PBMCs, taken around atezolizumab (anti-PD-L1) treatment. These receptors were obtained from a man aged 55 to 70 with urothelial cancer.

This rearrangement joins TRBV5-1 to TRBJ2-7; 7 bases are shared with TRBD2. CDR1 and CDR2 (germline): SGHRS, YFSETQ. The J segment lost 6 bases and the V segment lost 5 bases, leaving 14 bases of the junction unmatched. The CDR3 spans 15 residues. CDR3 sequence: CASRGREAPPVEQYF. DNA of the CDR3: TGCGCCAGCAGGGGGAGGGAAGCTCCCCCTGTCGAGCAGTACTTC.

The chain joins TRBV11-3 to TRBJ1-1; the D gene is possibly TRBD1 (5 bases). Germline-derived CDR1 and CDR2 are SGHNT and YENEEA. The CDR3 contains 14 residues. V lost 6 bases to trimming and J lost 5 bases, with 16 bases between them. CDR3 DNA: TGTGCCAGCAGTCCACCGGGGGAGGGGACTGAAGCTTTCTTT. Translation gives CASSPPGEGTEAFF.

V and J are TRBV7-9 and TRBJ1-3; maybe TRBD1 (5 bases). Germline CDR1 is SEHNR and CDR2 is FQNEAQ (reference sequence). This CDR3 is built from 13 residues. V lost 6 bases, J lost 3 bases, and 9 bases lay in between. CDR3 in amino acids: CASRQDSGNTIYF. The CDR3 coding sequence is TGTGCCAGCAGACAAGACAGTGGAAACACCATATATTTT.

This clone was recorded only once. This sequence joins TRBV7-6 and TRBJ2-2; D possibly corresponds to TRBD2 (5 bases). Germline CDR1 SGHVS, CDR2 FNYEAQ. V shed 1 base and J shed 0 bases, with 12 bases lying between them. CDR3 size: 17 residues. The CDR3 reads CASSLDRGRANTGELFF. For the CDR3, the DNA is TGTGCCAGCAGCTTAGACAGAGGGCGGGCGAACACCGGGGAGCTGTTTTTT.

This chain uses TRBV9 with TRBJ2-5, with 7 bases matching TRBD1. The trim removed 4 bases at V and 5 bases at J, leaving 8 bases unmatched. The CDR3 extends over 14 amino acids. Germline V CDR1 and CDR2: SGDLS, YYNGEE. Here the CDR3 DNA reads TGTGCCAGCAGCCTGAACAGGGGCCGGGAGACCCAGTACTTC. Amino acids: CASSLNRGRETQYF.

This clone came up once. This rearrangement joins TRBV10-3 to TRBJ1-1; possible D gene TRBD1, 6 bases. Germline V gene sequence: CDR1 ENHRY, CDR2 SYGVKD. The V gene lost 5 bases and the J gene lost 3 bases, with 13 bases spanning the gap. CDR3 length: 14 residues. CDR3 DNA sequence: TGTGCCATCAGTTCAGGGGTGGGTGACACTGAAGCTTTCTTT. This translates into CAISSGVGDTEAFF.

In this sample, this clone turned up once. This chain joins TRBV10-3 and TRBJ2-7; 12 bases map to TRBD2. J gave up 7 bases and V 0 bases, and 10 bases lay outside the gene matches. The CDR3 has 17 amino acids. The germline V gene encodes CDR1 ENHRY and CDR2 SYGVKD. This CDR3 reads CAISESPASGGAREQYF. The CDR3 DNA follows: TGTGCCATCAGTGAGTCTCCGGCTAGCGGGGGGGCTAGGGAGCAGTACTTC.

The genes are TRBV6-4 and TRBJ2-3, with 16 bases lining up with TRBD2. Looked up from germline, CDR1 is MRHNA and CDR2 is SNTAGT. The CDR3 is 17 amino acids. V was pared by 6 bases and J by 4 bases, with 7 bases of the junction left unmatched. The CDR3 protein is CASRPSGLAGGPDTQYF. The DNA of the CDR3 is TGTGCCAGCAGACCTTCGGGACTAGCGGGAGGGCCAGATACGCAGTATTTT.

The chain carries TRBV27 and TRBJ2-7; 7 bases agree with TRBD1. V shed 6 bases and J 0 bases; nucleotides not matched to a gene: 5. CDR3 length equals 14 residues. Germline CDR1 and CDR2: MNHEY and SMNVEV (reference sequence). The chain's CDR3 is CASSKGAVSYEQYF. The CDR3 DNA is TGTGCCAGCAGCAAGGGGGCAGTCTCCTACGAGCAGTACTTC.

The chain carries TRBV6-1 and TRBJ1-1, with D maybe TRBD1 (6 bases). The germline V and J ends were trimmed by 4 bases and 5 bases, with 11 bases remaining between them. Germline CDR1 and CDR2: MNHNS and SASEGT. This CDR3 spans 13 amino acids. This CDR3 reads CASSGLRGTEAFF. The CDR3 DNA sequence: TGTGCCAGCAGTGGGTTAAGGGGGACTGAAGCTTTCTTT.

The chain joins TRBV25-1 to TRBJ2-2, with D unresolved. Looked up from germline, CDR1 is MGHDK and CDR2 is SYGVNS. The V gene lost 5 bases and the J gene lost 8 bases, with 12 bases spanning the gap. This CDR3 is 13 amino acids long. The CDR3 here is CASSRSFGGELFF. In DNA, the CDR3 is TGTGCCAGCAGTCGGTCCTTCGGGGGGGAGCTGTTTTTT.

V and J are TRBV4-1 and TRBJ1-5; D possibly corresponds to TRBD1 (6 bases). The germline V and J ends were trimmed by 4 bases and 3 bases, with 16 bases remaining between them. The germline V gene has CDR1 MGHRA and CDR2 YSYEKL. This CDR3 has 16 residues. The CDR3 spells CASSPVARGINQPQHF. Written as DNA, the CDR3 is TGCGCCAGCAGCCCCGTGGCCAGGGGAATCAATCAGCCCCAGCATTTT.

This rearrangement joins TRBV4-1 to TRBJ1-1, with no clear D. The CDR3 is 14 residues long. The V gene lost 3 bases and the J gene lost 4 bases, with 12 bases spanning the gap. Germline V gene lookup returns CDR1 MGHRA and CDR2 YSYEKL. CDR3 sequence reads: CASSHYGLGTEAFF. CDR3 nucleotide sequence: TGCGCCAGCAGCCATTATGGGCTGGGCACTGAAGCTTTCTTT.

This rearrangement joins TRBV19 to TRBJ1-5; 9 bases match TRBD1. Germline V gene lookup returns CDR1 LNHDA and CDR2 SQIVND (reference sequence). The ends lost 7 bases at V and 3 bases at J; junction bases unmatched: 13. The CDR3 sequence is 17 residues long. The CDR3 DNA reads as TGTGCCAGTACCCTAGGGACAGGGAACCTCCACAATCAGCCCCAGCATTTT. This codes for CASTLGTGNLHNQPQHF.

The chain couples TRBV5-5 to TRBJ1-5, with 8 positions matching TRBD1. The CDR3 contains 16 residues. In germline, CDR1 is SGHKS, CDR2 YYEKEE (reference sequence). The V gene end was trimmed by 1 base and the J gene end by 4 bases; junction bases not matched to a gene: 7. The CDR3 reads CASSLKLDRDNQPQHF. CDR3 coding DNA: TGTGCCAGCAGCTTGAAATTGGACAGGGATAATCAGCCCCAGCATTTT.

The chain couples TRBV30 to TRBJ2-1; 7 nucleotides align to TRBD2. Germline V CDR1 and CDR2: GTSNPN, SVGIG (reference sequence). V was pared by 5 bases and J by 5 bases, with 12 bases of the junction left unmatched. The CDR3 has 15 residues. This chain's CDR3 is CAWAKRGLTDNEQFF. CDR3 bases: TGTGCCTGGGCAAAGCGGGGCCTTACTGACAATGAGCAGTTCTTC.

V usage is TRBV29-1 and J usage is TRBJ2-3; 11 nucleotides line up with TRBD2. Trimming cost V 4 bases and J 1 base; bases outside gene matches: 1. Germline V gives CDR1 SQVTM, CDR2 ANQGSEA. The CDR3 is 14 residues long. CDR3 sequence: CSVALAGGTDTQYF. The CDR3, as DNA: TGCAGCGTTGCACTAGCGGGAGGCACAGATACGCAGTATTTT.

For this clone: In the same sample, other DNA sequences code for this CDR3. The rearrangement links TRBV5-4 to TRBJ2-7; unclear D gene. The CDR3 loop spans 12 amino acids. Germline V gene sequence: CDR1 SGHNT, CDR2 YYREEE (reference sequence). Trimming stripped 3 bases from V and 1 base from J, with 5 bases between. The CDR3 loop reads CASSSSSYEQYF. Here the CDR3 DNA reads TGTGCCAGCAGCTCCAGTTCCTACGAGCAGTACTTC.

V and J are TRBV5-1 and TRBJ2-1; TRBD2 matches at 7 bases. The length of the CDR3 is 15 residues. Germline V gives CDR1 SGHRS, CDR2 YFSETQ. The V segment lost 1 base and the J segment 0 bases; nucleotides outside the gene matches: 1. CDR3 nucleotides: TGCGCCAGCAGCTTGACTAGCGCCTCCTACAATGAGCAGTTCTTC. Translation: CASSLTSASYNEQFF. The whole variable domain, filled in from reference TRBV5-1 and TRBJ2-1, reads KAGVTQTPRYLIKTRGQQVTLSCSPISGHRSVSWYQQTPGQGLQFLFEYFSETQRNKGNFPGRFSGRQFSNSRSEMNVSTLELGDSALYLCASSLTSASYNEQFFGPGTRLTVL.

The rearrangement uses TRBV5-6 and TRBJ2-3, with TRBD1 as a possible D gene (5 bases). CDR3 length equals 13 residues. Trimming took off 2 bases at V and 4 bases at J, with 8 bases between the two ends. The germline V gene has CDR1 SGHDT and CDR2 YYEEEE. The CDR3 bases are TGTGCCAGCAGCTTCTCAGGGTCAGATACGCAGTATTTT. It specifies CASSFSGSDTQYF.

V usage is TRBV7-9 and J usage is TRBJ1-2; D is possibly TRBD1 (5 bases). Between the trimmed V and J ends, which lost 7 bases and 4 bases, there was a span of 16 bases. CDR1 and CDR2 from the germline V gene are SEHNR and FQNEAQ (reference sequence). This CDR3 spans 14 amino acids. CDR3 amino acids: CASKSPGESYGYTF. The CDR3 DNA follows: TGTGCCAGCAAGTCCCCGGGGGAGAGCTATGGCTACACCTTC.

This chain joins TRBV20-1 and TRBJ2-3; a possible D gene is TRBD1 (5 bases). Germline CDR1 reads DFQATT; CDR2 reads SNEGSKA (reference sequence). CDR3 length: 11 residues. CDR3 in amino acids: CKGQGADTQYF. For the CDR3, the DNA is TGCAAAGGGCAGGGTGCAGATACGCAGTATTTT.

CDR3 amino acids: CSSSSTDTQYF. DNA of the CDR3: TGCAGCTCCTCTAGCACAGATACGCAGTATTTT. The V call is TRBV29-1, the J call TRBJ2-3; no firm D call. V lost 8 bases to trimming and J lost 0 bases, with 6 bases between them. The CDR3 is 11 residues long. The germline V gene encodes CDR1 SQVTM and CDR2 ANQGSEA.